The clone carrying this TCR beta chain was seen ten or more times. As yet, its antigen is unknown. The source of the sample is a study of T-cell memory formation after mild COVID-19. Findings of the study overall: For contracting clones, CD4+ ones sat mainly in CM and EM, CD8+ in EMRA.

Using its own MiXCR run on the 5' RACE reads, TCRdb lists one record per CDR3 protein. The sample carries about 350,000 distinct CDR3 sequences, about an eighth recorded once. The receptor was derived from a man aged 18 to 29 who had mild COVID-19 (a few samples of this study predate the infection). Cell type and time point are not known. The sequencing sample was made of PBMCs or a T cell subset sorted from them (not recorded which).

CDR3 sequence: CASSPWGVTNIQYF. In DNA form, the CDR3 reads TGTGCCAGCAGCCCATGGGGGGTTACAAACATTCAGTACTTC. The V and J genes are TRBV5-6 and TRBJ2-4, with D perhaps matching TRBD2 (6 bases). The germline V and J ends were trimmed by 4 bases and 6 bases, with 14 bases remaining between them. The CDR3 extends over 14 amino acids. Germline-derived CDR1 and CDR2 are SGHDT and YYEEEE.